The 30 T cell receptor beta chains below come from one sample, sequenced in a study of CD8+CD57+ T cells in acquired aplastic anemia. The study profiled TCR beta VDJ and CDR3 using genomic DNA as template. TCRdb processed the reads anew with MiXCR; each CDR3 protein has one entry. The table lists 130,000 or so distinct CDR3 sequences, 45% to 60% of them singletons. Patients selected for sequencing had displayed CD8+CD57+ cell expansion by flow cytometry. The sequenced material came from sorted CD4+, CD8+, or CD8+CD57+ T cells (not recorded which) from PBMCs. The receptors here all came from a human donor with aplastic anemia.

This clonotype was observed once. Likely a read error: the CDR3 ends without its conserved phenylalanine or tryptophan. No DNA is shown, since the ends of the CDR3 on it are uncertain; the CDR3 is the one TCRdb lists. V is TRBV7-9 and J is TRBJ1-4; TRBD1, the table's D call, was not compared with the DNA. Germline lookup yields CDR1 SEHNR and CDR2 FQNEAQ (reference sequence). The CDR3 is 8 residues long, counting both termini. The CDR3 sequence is CASRGTGL.

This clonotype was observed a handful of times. CDR3 in DNA: TGTGCCACCAGTGACTCCGGGACAGGGGGTCAGCCCCAGCATTTT. Translated: CATSDSGTGGQPQHF. This sequence joins TRBV24-1 and TRBJ1-5; 11 bases match TRBD1. Unmatched junction bases numbered 4, after V lost 4 bases and J lost 6 bases. This CDR3 is built from 15 residues. CDR1 is KGHDR, CDR2 SFDVKD, per germline.

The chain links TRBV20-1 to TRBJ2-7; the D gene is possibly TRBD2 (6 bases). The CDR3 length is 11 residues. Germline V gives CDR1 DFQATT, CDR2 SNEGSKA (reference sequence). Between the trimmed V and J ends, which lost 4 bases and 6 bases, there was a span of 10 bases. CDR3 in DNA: TGCAGTGCTATTATGGGGGGCGAGCAGTACTTC. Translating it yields CSAIMGGEQYF.

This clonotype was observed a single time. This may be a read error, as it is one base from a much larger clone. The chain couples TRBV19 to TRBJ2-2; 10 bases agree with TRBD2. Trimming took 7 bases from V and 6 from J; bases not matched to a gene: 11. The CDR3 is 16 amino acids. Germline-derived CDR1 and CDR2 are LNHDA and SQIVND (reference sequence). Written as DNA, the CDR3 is TGTGCCAGTACTCAACCAGCGGGAGGGCCCGCCGGGGAGCTGTTTTTT. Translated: CASTQPAGGPAGELFF.

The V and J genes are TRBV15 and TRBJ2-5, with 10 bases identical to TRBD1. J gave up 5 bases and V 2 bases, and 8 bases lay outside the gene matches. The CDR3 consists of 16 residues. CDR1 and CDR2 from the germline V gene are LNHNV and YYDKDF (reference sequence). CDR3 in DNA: TGTGCCACCAGCAGAAGACAGGGGGCTAGGGTGGAGACCCAGTACTTC. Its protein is CATSRRQGARVETQYF.

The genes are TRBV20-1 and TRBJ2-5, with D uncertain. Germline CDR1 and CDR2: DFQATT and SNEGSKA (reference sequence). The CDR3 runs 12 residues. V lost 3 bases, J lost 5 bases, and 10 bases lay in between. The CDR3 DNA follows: TGCAGTGCTAGCTCGATTCTGGAGACCCAGTACTTC. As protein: CSASSILETQYF.

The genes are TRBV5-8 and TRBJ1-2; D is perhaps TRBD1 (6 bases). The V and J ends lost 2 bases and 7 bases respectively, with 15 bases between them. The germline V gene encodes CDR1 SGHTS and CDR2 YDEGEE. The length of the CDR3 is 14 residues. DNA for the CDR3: TGTGCCAGCAGCTTTAGTGGGGGCGCGTCTGGCTACACCTTC. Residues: CASSFSGGASGYTF.

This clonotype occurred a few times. CDR3 sequence: CSAQPGLTPHEQFF. The DNA of the CDR3 is TGCAGTGCACAACCGGGACTGACCCCTCATGAGCAGTTCTTC. The J gene is TRBJ2-1, the V gene TRBV20-1, with D maybe TRBD2 (6 bases). This CDR3 is built from 14 residues. Germline V CDR1 and CDR2: DFQATT, SNEGSKA (reference sequence). V was pared by 6 bases and J by 8 bases, with 20 bases between.

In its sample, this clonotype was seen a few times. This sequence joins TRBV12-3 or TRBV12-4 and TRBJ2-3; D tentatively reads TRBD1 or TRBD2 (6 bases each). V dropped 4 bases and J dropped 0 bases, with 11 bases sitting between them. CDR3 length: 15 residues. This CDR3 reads CASSSLGGSTDTQYF. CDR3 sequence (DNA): TGTGCCAGCAGTTCCTTGGGGGGCAGCACAGATACGCAGTATTTT.

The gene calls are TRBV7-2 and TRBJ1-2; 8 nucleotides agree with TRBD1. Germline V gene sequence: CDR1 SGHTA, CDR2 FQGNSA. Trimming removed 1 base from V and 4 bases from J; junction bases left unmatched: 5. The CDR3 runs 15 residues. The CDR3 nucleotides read TGTGCCAGCAGCTTAGGGGGACAGGTCGGCTATGGCTACACCTTC. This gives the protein CASSLGGQVGYGYTF.

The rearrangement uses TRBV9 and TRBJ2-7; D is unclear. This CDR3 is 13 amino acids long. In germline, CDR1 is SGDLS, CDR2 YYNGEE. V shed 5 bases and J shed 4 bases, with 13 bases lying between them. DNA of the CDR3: TGTGCCAGCAGTCAACGAGATGGTTACGAGCAGTACTTC. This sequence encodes CASSQRDGYEQYF.

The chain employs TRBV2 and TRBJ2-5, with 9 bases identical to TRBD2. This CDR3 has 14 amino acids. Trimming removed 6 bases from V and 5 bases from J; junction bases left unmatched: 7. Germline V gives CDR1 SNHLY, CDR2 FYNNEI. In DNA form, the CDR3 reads TGTGCCAGCAGCGCAGTTAGCGGGAGTGAGACCCAGTACTTC. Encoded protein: CASSAVSGSETQYF.

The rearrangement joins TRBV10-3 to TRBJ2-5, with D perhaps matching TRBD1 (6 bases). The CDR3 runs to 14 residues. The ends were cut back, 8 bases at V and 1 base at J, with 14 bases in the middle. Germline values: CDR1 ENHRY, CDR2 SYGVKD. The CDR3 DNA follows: TGTGCCATCTCCTCTCAACAGGGCCAAGAGACCCAGTACTTC. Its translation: CAISSQQGQETQYF.

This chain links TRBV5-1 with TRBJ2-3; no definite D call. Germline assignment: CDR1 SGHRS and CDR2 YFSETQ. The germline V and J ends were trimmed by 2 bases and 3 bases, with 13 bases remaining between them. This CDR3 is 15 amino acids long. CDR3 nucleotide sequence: TGCGCCAGCAGCTTCCGTCCAAGCTTAACAGATACGCAGTATTTT. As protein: CASSFRPSLTDTQYF.

In nucleotides, the CDR3 is TGTGCCAGCAGGGGGGGAGACACGGAGCAGTTCTTT. Encoded protein: CASRGGDTEQFF. This chain joins TRBV10-3 and TRBJ1-1; 7 bases fit TRBD1. The CDR3 totals 12 residues. J lost 14 bases, V lost 10 bases, and 16 bases had no gene match. From germline, CDR1 is ENHRY and CDR2 SYGVKD.

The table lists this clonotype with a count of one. The CDR3 spells CSVPDRGYGYTF. The CDR3 DNA reads TGCAGTGTCCCGGACAGGGGTTATGGCTACACCTTC. The chain joins TRBV20-1 to TRBJ1-2, with 9 positions matching TRBD1. Germline values: CDR1 DFQATT, CDR2 SNEGSKA (reference sequence). The CDR3 consists of 12 residues. V shed 7 bases and J 5 bases; nucleotides not matched to a gene: 5.

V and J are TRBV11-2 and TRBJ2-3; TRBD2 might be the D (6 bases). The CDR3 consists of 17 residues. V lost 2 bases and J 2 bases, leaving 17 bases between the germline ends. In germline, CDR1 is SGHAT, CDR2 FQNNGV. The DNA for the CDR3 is TGTGCCAGCAGCTTAATTGGGTCGGGAGCGAACACAGATACGCAGTATTTT. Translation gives CASSLIGSGANTDTQYF.

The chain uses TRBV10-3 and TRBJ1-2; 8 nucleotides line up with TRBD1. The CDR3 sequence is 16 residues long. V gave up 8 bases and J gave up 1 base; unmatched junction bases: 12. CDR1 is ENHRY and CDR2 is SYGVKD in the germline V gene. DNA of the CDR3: TGTGCCATCGGTTTGGGGGGGACAGGATATAACTATGGCTACACCTTC. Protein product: CAIGLGGTGYNYGYTF.

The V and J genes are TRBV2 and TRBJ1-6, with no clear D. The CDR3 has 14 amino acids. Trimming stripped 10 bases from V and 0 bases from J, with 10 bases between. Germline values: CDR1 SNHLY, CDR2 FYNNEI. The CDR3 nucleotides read TGTGCCACCAAGAGGAGCTCCTATAATTCACCCCTCCACTTT. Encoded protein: CATKRSSYNSPLHF.

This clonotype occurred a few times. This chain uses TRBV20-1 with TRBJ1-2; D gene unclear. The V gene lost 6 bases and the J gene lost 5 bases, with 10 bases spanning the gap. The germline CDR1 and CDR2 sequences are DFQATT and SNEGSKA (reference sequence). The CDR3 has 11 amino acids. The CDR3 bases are TGCAGTGCACGAGGAACATATGGCTACACCTTC. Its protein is CSARGTYGYTF.

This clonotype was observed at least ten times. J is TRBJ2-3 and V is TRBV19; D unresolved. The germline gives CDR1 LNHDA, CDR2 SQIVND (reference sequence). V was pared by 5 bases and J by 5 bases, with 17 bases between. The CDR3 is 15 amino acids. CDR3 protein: CASSSPSRPGDTQYF. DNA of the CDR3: TGTGCCAGTAGTTCCCCTTCAAGACCCGGAGATACGCAGTATTTT.

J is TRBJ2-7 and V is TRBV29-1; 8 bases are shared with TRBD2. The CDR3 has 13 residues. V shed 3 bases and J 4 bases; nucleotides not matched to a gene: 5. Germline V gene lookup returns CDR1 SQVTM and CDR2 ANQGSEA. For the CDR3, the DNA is TGCAGCGTTGACCGGGGGGGAAATTACGAGCAGTACTTC. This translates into CSVDRGGNYEQYF.

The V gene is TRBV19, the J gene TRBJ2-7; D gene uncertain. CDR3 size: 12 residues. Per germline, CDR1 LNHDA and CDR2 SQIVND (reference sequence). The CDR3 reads CARDAADYEQYF. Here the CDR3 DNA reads TGTGCTAGAGATGCGGCAGACTACGAGCAGTACTTC. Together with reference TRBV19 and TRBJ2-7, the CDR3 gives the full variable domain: DGGITQSPKYLFRKEGQNVTLSCEQNLNHDAMYWYRQDPGQGLRLIYYSQIVNDFQKGDIAEGYSVSREKKESFPLTVTSAQKNPTAFYLCARDAADYEQYFGPGTRLTVT.

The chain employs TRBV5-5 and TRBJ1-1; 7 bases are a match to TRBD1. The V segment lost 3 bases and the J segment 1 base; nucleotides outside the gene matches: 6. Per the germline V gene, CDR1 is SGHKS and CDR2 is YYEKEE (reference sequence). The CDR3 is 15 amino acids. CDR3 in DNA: TGTGCCAGCAGCTCCACCTGGACAGGGAACACTGAAGCTTTCTTT. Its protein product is CASSSTWTGNTEAFF.

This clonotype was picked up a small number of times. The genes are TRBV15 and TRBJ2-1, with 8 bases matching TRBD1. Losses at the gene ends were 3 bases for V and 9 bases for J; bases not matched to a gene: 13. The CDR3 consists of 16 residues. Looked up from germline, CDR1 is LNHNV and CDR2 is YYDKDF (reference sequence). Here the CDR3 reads CATSRAGQGRVTEQFF. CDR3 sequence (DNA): TGTGCCACCAGCAGGGCTGGACAGGGAAGGGTTACTGAGCAGTTCTTC.

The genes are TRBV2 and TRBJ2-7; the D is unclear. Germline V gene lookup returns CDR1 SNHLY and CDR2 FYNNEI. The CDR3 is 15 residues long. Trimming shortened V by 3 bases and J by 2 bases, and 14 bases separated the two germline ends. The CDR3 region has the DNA TGTGCCAGCAGTGAGGTTTTTGACTGGACCTACGAGCAGTACTTC. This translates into CASSEVFDWTYEQYF.

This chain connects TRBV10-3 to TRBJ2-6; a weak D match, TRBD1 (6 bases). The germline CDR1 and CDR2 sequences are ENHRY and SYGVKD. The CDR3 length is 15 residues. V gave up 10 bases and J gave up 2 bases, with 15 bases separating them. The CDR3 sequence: CATTITGTGANVLTF. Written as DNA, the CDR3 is TGTGCCACCACGATAACAGGGACTGGGGCCAACGTCCTGACTTTC.

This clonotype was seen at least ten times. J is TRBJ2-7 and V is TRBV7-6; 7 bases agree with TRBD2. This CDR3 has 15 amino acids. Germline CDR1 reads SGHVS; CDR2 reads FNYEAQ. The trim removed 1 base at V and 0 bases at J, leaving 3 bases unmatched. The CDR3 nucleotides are TGTGCCAGCAGCTTAGAGCGGGGTCTCTCCTACGAGCAGTACTTC. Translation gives CASSLERGLSYEQYF.

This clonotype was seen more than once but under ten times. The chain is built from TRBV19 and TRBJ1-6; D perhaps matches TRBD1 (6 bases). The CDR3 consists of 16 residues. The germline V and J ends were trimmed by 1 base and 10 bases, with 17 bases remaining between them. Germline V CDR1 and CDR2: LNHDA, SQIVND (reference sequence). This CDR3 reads CASSIAAGAVGSPLHF. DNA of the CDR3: TGTGCCAGTAGTATAGCGGCAGGGGCCGTCGGATCACCCCTCCACTTT.

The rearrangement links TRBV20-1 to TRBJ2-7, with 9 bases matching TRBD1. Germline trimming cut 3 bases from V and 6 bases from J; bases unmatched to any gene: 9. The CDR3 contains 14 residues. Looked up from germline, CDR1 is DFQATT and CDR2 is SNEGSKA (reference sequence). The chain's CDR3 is CSASWGQGGLEQYF. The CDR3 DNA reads TGCAGTGCTAGCTGGGGACAGGGAGGCCTCGAGCAGTACTTC.